The 15 T cell receptor beta chains below all came from one sample that was sequenced in a study of Tregs in tolerant kidney transplant recipients. Sequencing was performed with immunoSEQ multiplex PCR; in TCRdb, only in-frame clones are kept and a portion is missing. The sample gives about 240,000 clones, about 80% of which show up once; 0.55% to 0.65% is in the top ten. Material for sequencing was CD4+ T cells from blood. These receptors were collected from a human donor in good health.

In this sample, this clone turned up once. CDR3 region: CASSLLGGTEAFF. DNA of the CDR3: TGTGCCAGCAGCTTGTTGGGGGGCACTGAAGCTTTCTTT. This chain uses TRBV5-8 with TRBJ1-1, with a tentative D call TRBD1 (5 bases). The CDR3 contains 13 residues. CDR1 and CDR2 from the germline V gene are SGHTS and YDEGEE. V was trimmed by 1 base and J by 4 bases, leaving 8 bases between them. Full variable domain (rest looked up from reference TRBV5-8 and TRBJ1-1): EAGVTQSPTHLIKTRGQQATLRCSPISGHTSVYWYQQALGLGLQFLLWYDEGEERNRGNFPPRFSGRQFPNYSSELNVNALELEDSALYLCASSLLGGTEAFFGQGTRLTVV.

The genes are TRBV2 and TRBJ2-3; D is ambiguous. Germline V lookup: CDR1 SNHLY, CDR2 FYNNEI. V was pared by 6 bases and J by 3 bases, with 10 bases between. CDR3 length: 13 residues. CDR3 amino acids: CASRLGATDTQYF. CDR3 in DNA: TGTGCCAGCAGGTTGGGTGCGACAGATACGCAGTATTTT.

The CDR3 here is CASNHDRGSSPLHF. The CDR3 coding sequence is TGTGCCAGTAACCATGACAGGGGTTCTTCACCCCTCCACTTT. The genes are TRBV19 and TRBJ1-6, with 8 bases lining up with TRBD1. The CDR3 has 14 residues. V lost 7 bases to trimming and J lost 9 bases; unmatched junction nucleotides: 8. The V gene's germline CDR1 is LNHDA and CDR2 SQIVND (reference sequence).

The V call is TRBV5-6, the J call TRBJ1-2; 9 nucleotides line up with TRBD1. This CDR3 comprises 14 residues. CDR1 and CDR2 from the germline V gene are SGHDT and YYEEEE. The J segment lost 5 bases and the V segment lost 5 bases, leaving 7 bases of the junction unmatched. CDR3 residues: CASSPGQGKYGYTF. CDR3 DNA sequence: TGTGCCAGCAGTCCCGGACAGGGGAAATATGGCTACACCTTC.

This chain joins TRBV6-5 and TRBJ2-5, with TRBD2 identical over 10 bases. This CDR3 has 16 residues. The V gene end was trimmed by 2 bases and the J gene end by 7 bases; junction bases not matched to a gene: 10. CDR1 and CDR2 from the germline V gene are MNHEY and SVGAGI. CDR3 region: CASSYEVAGGRRTQYF. The CDR3 DNA sequence: TGTGCCAGCAGTTACGAGGTAGCGGGGGGCCGTAGGACCCAGTACTTC.

The chain links TRBV14 to TRBJ1-4, with D tentatively TRBD1 (6 bases). The germline V gene has CDR1 SGHDN and CDR2 FVKESK. V lost 8 bases and J lost 5, with 12 bases in between. The CDR3 is 13 residues long. The DNA for the CDR3 is TGTGCCAGCGCACTAAGGGGGAATGAAAAACTGTTTTTT. This translates into CASALRGNEKLFF.

The V call is TRBV5-8, the J call TRBJ2-5; weak D call: TRBD2 (5 bases). The V gene lost 0 bases and the J gene lost 2 bases, with 8 bases spanning the gap. The CDR3 is made up of 14 amino acids. In germline, CDR1 is SGHTS, CDR2 YDEGEE. This CDR3 is CASSLDGIQETQYF. The CDR3 DNA is TGTGCCAGCAGCTTGGACGGGATACAAGAGACCCAGTACTTC.

The chain couples TRBV19 to TRBJ2-5, with TRBD1 as a possible D gene (5 bases). Germline V gene sequence: CDR1 LNHDA, CDR2 SQIVND (reference sequence). The CDR3 has 13 residues. V was clipped by 3 bases and J by 4 bases, with 9 bases between them. This CDR3 is CASSIPGLETQYF. The CDR3, as DNA: TGTGCCAGTAGTATCCCAGGGTTAGAGACCCAGTACTTC.

The chain uses TRBV6-1 and TRBJ1-5; D unclear. V gave up 2 bases and J gave up 4 bases, with 15 bases separating them. The CDR3 is made up of 16 amino acids. CDR1 is MNHNS and CDR2 is SASEGT in the germline V gene. For the CDR3, the DNA is TGTGCCAGCAGTGAAACGGTTTTACCCCCTAATCAGCCCCAGCATTTT. Its translation: CASSETVLPPNQPQHF.

The chain employs TRBV5-8 and TRBJ1-2, with 9 nucleotides matching TRBD1. The CDR3 runs to 14 residues. After removal of 0 bases from V and 7 bases from J, the junction contained 4 bases not matched to a gene. Germline V CDR1 and CDR2: SGHTS, YDEGEE. The CDR3 sequence is CASSLVGDRAGYTF. The CDR3 DNA reads TGTGCCAGCAGCTTGGTGGGGGACAGGGCTGGCTACACCTTC.

The rearrangement uses TRBV10-1 and TRBJ2-5; D may be TRBD2 (5 bases). Germline V gene sequence: CDR1 WNHNN, CDR2 SYGVQD (reference sequence). This CDR3 has 13 amino acids. Trimming shortened V by 5 bases and J by 4 bases, and 11 bases separated the two germline ends. CDR3 protein: CASSQGGGETQYF. As DNA, the CDR3 is TGCGCCAGCAGTCAAGGAGGCGGAGAGACCCAGTACTTC.

This sequence joins TRBV18 and TRBJ2-1; 10 positions agree with TRBD2. CDR3 length: 15 residues. J lost 7 bases, V lost 6 bases, and 9 bases had no gene match. CDR1 is KGHSH, CDR2 LQKENI, per germline. The CDR3 reads CASSRSGGAGNEQFF. Here the CDR3 DNA reads TGTGCCAGCTCCCGCAGCGGGGGGGCGGGGAATGAGCAGTTCTTC.

This chain uses TRBV7-9 with TRBJ2-1, with D perhaps matching TRBD1 (5 bases). The CDR3 consists of 16 residues. CDR1 and CDR2 (germline): SEHNR, FQNEAQ (reference sequence). Trimming took off 4 bases at V and 4 bases at J, with 17 bases between the two ends. CDR3 DNA sequence: TGTGCCAGCAGCTCGCAAGGGGCGAACAGATACAATGAGCAGTTCTTC. It specifies CASSSQGANRYNEQFF.

The chain is built from TRBV6-6 and TRBJ2-3, with 7 bases aligning to TRBD2. Germline V CDR1 and CDR2: MNHNY, SVGAGI (reference sequence). The CDR3 contains 15 residues. The ends lost 6 bases at V and 7 bases at J; junction bases unmatched: 13. The CDR3 DNA reads TGTGCCAGCAGCTCCGGCCAGGGACTATCAAATACGCAGTATTTT. It yields the protein CASSSGQGLSNTQYF.

The chain carries TRBV30 and TRBJ2-1; TRBD2 agrees at 9 bases. CDR1 GTSNPN and CDR2 SVGIG come from the germline V gene (reference sequence). The V and J ends lost 2 bases and 4 bases, in that order; junction bases with no gene match: 3. CDR3 length: 14 residues. The DNA of the CDR3 is TGTGCCTGGAGTCTTAGCGGGGGATACAATGAGCAGTTCTTC. Amino acids: CAWSLSGGYNEQFF.